This T cell receptor beta chain was retrieved from a study of blood T cell repertoires in COVID-19. TCRdb's table, derived via immunoSEQ multiplex PCR, lists solely in-frame clones and lacks some. The sample consists of around 75,000 clones, around 87% of them appearing once. Regarding this clone: The germline gene is not matched at one end of the junction; a read error may be the cause.

The TCR was taken from a man in his forties or fifties with acute or convalescent COVID-19. Input material: peripheral blood.

The chain's CDR3 is CAGPAIPPGQGPNRPQHF. The CDR3 coding sequence is TGCGCCGGACCCGCAATCCCACCGGGACAGGGGCCCAATCGGCCCCAGCATTTT. The J gene is TRBJ1-5, the V gene TRBV10-1; the match to TRBD1 covers 10 bases. In germline, CDR1 is WNHNN, CDR2 SYGVQD (reference sequence). The CDR3 contains 18 residues.